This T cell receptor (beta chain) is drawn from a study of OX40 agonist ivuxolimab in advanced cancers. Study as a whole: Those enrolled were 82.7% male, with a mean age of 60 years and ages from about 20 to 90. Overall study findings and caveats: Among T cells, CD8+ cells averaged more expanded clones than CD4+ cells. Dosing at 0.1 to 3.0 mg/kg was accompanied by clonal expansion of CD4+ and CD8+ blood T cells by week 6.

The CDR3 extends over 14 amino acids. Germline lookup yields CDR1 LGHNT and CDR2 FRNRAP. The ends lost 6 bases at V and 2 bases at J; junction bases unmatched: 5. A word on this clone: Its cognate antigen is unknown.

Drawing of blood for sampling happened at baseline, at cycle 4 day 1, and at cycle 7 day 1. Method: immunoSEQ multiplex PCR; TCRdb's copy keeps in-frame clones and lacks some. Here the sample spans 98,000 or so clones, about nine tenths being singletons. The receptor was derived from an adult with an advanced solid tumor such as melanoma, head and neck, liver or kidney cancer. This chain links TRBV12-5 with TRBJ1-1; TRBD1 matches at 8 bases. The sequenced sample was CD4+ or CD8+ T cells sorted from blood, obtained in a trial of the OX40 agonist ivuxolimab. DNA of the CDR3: TGTGCTAGTGGATCGGGACAGGTTAACACTGAAGCTTTCTTT. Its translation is CASGSGQVNTEAFF. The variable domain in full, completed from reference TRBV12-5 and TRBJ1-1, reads DARVTQTPRHKVTEMGQEVTMRCQPILGHNTVFWYRQTMMQGLELLAYFRNRAPLDDSGMPKDRFSAEMPDATLATLKIQPSEPRDSAVYFCASGSGQVNTEAFFGQGTRLTVV.